The TCR beta chain under discussion was sequenced for a study of human T cells and chemical hapten exposure. For the study at large: Skin on the upper inner arm, approximately 2 cm by approximately 2 cm in size, was sensitized with 2% DPC. Study outcomes and limitations: After DPC sensitization, TCRs above 1 in 1000 frequency showed no change. The donor cohort had alopecia, so its immune response may not match that of healthy people.

The CDR3 has 13 amino acids. Germline lookup yields CDR1 DFQATT and CDR2 SNEGSKA (reference sequence). Trimming removed 2 bases at V and 3 bases at J, with 7 bases between. The time point here: patch test 2, 6 weeks after DPC sensitization. Treatment here: therapeutic diphenylcyclopropenone sensitization with weekly scalp DPC. This clonotype was seen more than once but under ten times. Its antigen is unknown. It was the library that attached unique molecular identifiers to individual cDNA molecules. TCRdb used MiXCR to reprocess the RACE reads, holding one entry per CDR3 protein. The table has some 96,000 distinct CDR3 sequences, about 9% seen once.

The J gene is TRBJ1-4, the V gene TRBV20-1, with D hard to call. The input for sequencing was whole blood, taken in connection with sensitization to the hapten diphenylcyclopropenone (DPC). The clonotype originates from a woman aged 40 to 49 with alopecia areata. Some clones in this sample may be carry-over from other donors' samples. Here the CDR3 DNA reads TGCAGTGCTAGAAAAATGGCTAATGAAAAACTGTTTTTT. It specifies CSARKMANEKLFF.